A single sample is the source of the 23 T cell receptor beta chains below, sequenced in a study of cytomegalovirus exposure and HLA in healthy donors. In the PCR, 60 Vbeta and 13 Jbeta primers were used. This table comes from immunoSEQ multiplex PCR, and its TCRdb copy is limited to in-frame clones, with some not included. The sample records around 140,000 clones, over 60% being singletons. Sequencing used PBMCs. The receptors here all came from a woman under 30 in good health and CMV-seronegative.

The chain combines TRBV7-2 with TRBJ2-1, with 7 bases lining up with TRBD2. CDR3 length: 11 amino acids. Trimming took 7 bases from V and 9 from J; bases not matched to a gene: 3. Germline V CDR1 and CDR2: SGHTA, FQGNSA. CDR3 DNA sequence: TGTGCCAGCACGGGAGGTGGTGAGCAGTTCTTC. Its protein is CASTGGGEQFF.

The chain joins TRBV5-1 to TRBJ2-2; D is possibly TRBD1 (6 bases). The germline V gene has CDR1 SGHRS and CDR2 YFSETQ. V gave up 0 bases and J gave up 2 bases, with 14 bases separating them. This CDR3 spans 17 amino acids. CDR3 sequence: CASSLARSRGNTGELFF. As DNA, the CDR3 is TGCGCCAGCAGCTTGGCTCGGAGCAGGGGCAACACCGGGGAGCTGTTTTTT. The full variable domain, with the rest looked up from reference TRBV5-1 and TRBJ2-2, is KAGVTQTPRYLIKTRGQQVTLSCSPISGHRSVSWYQQTPGQGLQFLFEYFSETQRNKGNFPGRFSGRQFSNSRSEMNVSTLELGDSALYLCASSLARSRGNTGELFFGEGSRLTVL.

In its sample, this clone was seen once. At one boundary the junction diverges from the germline segment, which might be a read error. CDR3 region: CASSVLYNGGDFSF. Here the CDR3 DNA reads TGTGCCAGCAGCGTTCTCTACAACGGGGGGGACTTTTCCTTC. V usage is TRBV9 and J usage is TRBJ1-2; possible D gene TRBD1, 5 bases. The CDR3 is made up of 14 amino acids. Per germline, CDR1 SGDLS and CDR2 YYNGEE. The full variable domain, in which reference TRBV9 and TRBJ1-2 provide the parts outside the CDR3, is DSGVTQTPKHLITATGQRVTLRCSPRSGDLSVYWYQQSLDQGLQFLIQYYNGEERAKGNILERFSAQQFPDLHSELNLSSLELGDSALYFCASSVLYNGGDFSFGSGTRLTVV.

This chain connects TRBV6-1 to TRBJ2-1; possibly TRBD2 for D (6 bases). Looked up from germline, CDR1 is MNHNS and CDR2 is SASEGT. The germline V and J ends were trimmed by 1 base and 3 bases, with 7 bases remaining between them. This CDR3 contains 14 residues. The CDR3 DNA sequence: TGTGCCAGCAGTGAAGTGGGAGGCTACAATGAGCAGTTCTTC. It is translated as CASSEVGGYNEQFF.

V gene TRBV4-1 combines with J gene TRBJ2-5, with 11 nucleotides matching TRBD2. The CDR3 is made up of 15 amino acids. Looked up from germline, CDR1 is MGHRA and CDR2 is YSYEKL. V lost 5 bases, J lost 2 bases, and 4 bases stayed unmatched. The CDR3 DNA follows: TGCGCCAGCAGCTTACGGACTAGCGGGCAAGAGACCCAGTACTTC. Its protein product is CASSLRTSGQETQYF.

The chain recombines TRBV9 with TRBJ1-1, with D unresolved. This CDR3 is built from 14 residues. The ends were cut back, 4 bases at V and 1 base at J, with 11 bases in the middle. Germline V lookup: CDR1 SGDLS, CDR2 YYNGEE. The CDR3 spells CASSLARENTEAFF. In DNA, the CDR3 is TGTGCCAGCAGCCTTGCCCGGGAGAACACTGAAGCTTTCTTT. Supplemented by reference TRBV9 and TRBJ1-1, the full variable domain reads DSGVTQTPKHLITATGQRVTLRCSPRSGDLSVYWYQQSLDQGLQFLIQYYNGEERAKGNILERFSAQQFPDLHSELNLSSLELGDSALYFCASSLARENTEAFFGQGTRLTVV.

The genes are TRBV6-6 and TRBJ1-5; weak D call: TRBD1 (5 bases). The CDR3 runs to 16 residues. V lost 2 bases, J lost 0 bases, and 11 bases lay in between. From germline, CDR1 is MNHNY and CDR2 SVGAGI (reference sequence). In DNA form, the CDR3 reads TGTGCCAGCAGTTACGACAGCCGATATAGCAATCAGCCCCAGCATTTT. Protein: CASSYDSRYSNQPQHF.

In this sample, this clone turned up once. V usage is TRBV4-3 and J usage is TRBJ1-4, with TRBD1 identical over 8 bases. Germline V gives CDR1 LGHNA, CDR2 YSLEER. Trimming took 3 bases from V and 5 from J; bases not matched to a gene: 5. This CDR3 has 15 amino acids. CDR3 sequence: CASSQGQVMNEKLFF. The CDR3 nucleotides read TGCGCCAGCAGCCAGGGACAGGTGATGAATGAAAAACTGTTTTTT.

The J gene is TRBJ1-6, the V gene TRBV7-9; D possibly corresponds to TRBD1 (5 bases). Germline assignment: CDR1 SEHNR and CDR2 FQNEAQ (reference sequence). This CDR3 is built from 15 residues. The ends were cut back, 7 bases at V and 7 bases at J, with 17 bases in the middle. This chain's CDR3 is CASIWGDPVNSPLHF. DNA of the CDR3: TGTGCCAGCATCTGGGGCGATCCCGTAAATTCACCCCTCCACTTT. Based on the CDR3 plus reference TRBV7-9 and TRBJ1-6, the full variable domain is DTGVSQNPRHKITKRGQNVTFRCDPISEHNRLYWYRQTLGQGPEFLTYFQNEAQLEKSRLLSDRFSAERPKGSFSTLEIQRTEQGDSAMYLCASIWGDPVNSPLHFGNGTRLTVT.

J is TRBJ1-6 and V is TRBV9; D may be TRBD1 (5 bases). This CDR3 contains 14 residues. CDR1 and CDR2 from the germline V gene are SGDLS and YYNGEE. The V and J ends lost 7 bases and 1 base respectively, with 9 bases between them. The DNA of the CDR3 is TGTGCCAGCGGCAGGGAATCCTATAATTCACCCCTCCACTTT. It specifies CASGRESYNSPLHF.

This chain joins TRBV30 and TRBJ1-3; D unresolved. Germline CDR1 is GTSNPN and CDR2 is SVGIG (reference sequence). This CDR3 is built from 13 residues. V shed 0 bases and J shed 8 bases, with 11 bases lying between them. This CDR3 is CAWSVREWDTIYF. As DNA, the CDR3 is TGTGCCTGGAGTGTAAGGGAGTGGGACACCATATATTTT.

The CDR3 reads CASSLGQGQETQYF. In nucleotides, the CDR3 is TGTGCCAGCAGCTTGGGACAGGGTCAAGAGACCCAGTACTTC. This sequence joins TRBV5-6 and TRBJ2-5; TRBD1 agrees at 7 bases. J lost 2 bases, V lost 0 bases, and 1 base had no gene match. The CDR3 length is 14 residues. Germline CDR1 and CDR2: SGHDT and YYEEEE.

The chain has TRBV2 and TRBJ2-2, with a possible D match to TRBD2 (7 bases). CDR3 length: 15 amino acids. V was clipped by 4 bases and J by 4 bases, with 13 bases between them. Germline lookup yields CDR1 SNHLY and CDR2 FYNNEI. The CDR3 here is CASSGSGEGTGELFF. The DNA for the CDR3 is TGTGCCAGCAGTGGTTCAGGGGAGGGCACCGGGGAGCTGTTTTTT. The whole variable domain, filled in from reference TRBV2 and TRBJ2-2, reads EPEVTQTPSHQVTQMGQEVILRCVPISNHLYFYWYRQILGQKVEFLVSFYNNEISEKSEIFDDQFSVERPDGSNFTLKIRSTKLEDSAMYFCASSGSGEGTGELFFGEGSRLTVL.

This clone has more than one count but fewer than ten. The rearrangement links TRBV5-4 to TRBJ2-7; D is perhaps TRBD1 (5 bases). V lost 4 bases, J lost 3 bases, and 11 bases lay in between. There are 13 residues in the CDR3. Germline V lookup: CDR1 SGHNT, CDR2 YYREEE (reference sequence). CDR3 DNA sequence: TGTGCCAGCAGCGGGGCCCCTGGCTACGAGCAGTACTTC. Protein product: CASSGAPGYEQYF.

The CDR3 bases are TGTGCCTGGCTCGGGACTAGCGGAAAGCTGTTTTTT. This encodes CAWLGTSGKLFF. This chain joins TRBV30 and TRBJ2-2, with 11 bases aligning to TRBD2. Germline V CDR1 and CDR2: GTSNPN, SVGIG (reference sequence). The CDR3 spans 12 residues. Trimming took 5 bases from V and 12 from J; bases not matched to a gene: 5. Supplemented by reference TRBV30 and TRBJ2-2, the full variable domain reads SQTIHQWPATLVQPVGSPLSLECTVEGTSNPNLYWYRQAAGRGLQLLFYSVGIGQISSEVPQNLSASRPQDRQFILSSKKLLLSDSGFYLCAWLGTSGKLFFGEGSRLTVL.

The chain recombines TRBV7-9 with TRBJ2-3; possible D gene TRBD2, 5 bases. V lost 2 bases and J lost 2, with 11 bases in between. The CDR3 extends over 15 amino acids. In germline, CDR1 is SEHNR, CDR2 FQNEAQ (reference sequence). The CDR3 nucleotides are TGTGCCAGCAGCTTAAAAAGCGGACTCACAGATACGCAGTATTTT. Encoded protein: CASSLKSGLTDTQYF.

The V call is TRBV6-6, the J call TRBJ2-3; maybe TRBD2 (6 bases). Between the trimmed V and J ends, which lost 3 bases and 4 bases, there was a span of 11 bases. Germline V lookup: CDR1 MNHNY, CDR2 SVGAGI (reference sequence). The CDR3 is 14 residues long. The CDR3 DNA is TGTGCCAGCAGTTATCCCGGGAGTGCAGATACGCAGTATTTT. Translation gives CASSYPGSADTQYF.

This clone was counted a few times. This sequence joins TRBV6-1 and TRBJ2-7, with 11 positions matching TRBD2. The germline CDR1 and CDR2 sequences are MNHNS and SASEGT. Trimming at V came to 3 bases and at J to 3 bases, leaving 7 bases not matched to a gene. The CDR3 sequence is 16 residues long. This CDR3 reads CASSDPRTSGYYEQYV. CDR3 DNA: TGTGCCAGCAGTGATCCCCGGACTAGCGGGTACTACGAGCAGTACGTC.

V is TRBV5-6 and J is TRBJ1-5, with a possible D match to TRBD1 (5 bases). CDR1 is SGHDT, CDR2 YYEEEE, per germline. Trimming removed 1 base at V and 3 bases at J, with 17 bases between. This CDR3 has 17 amino acids. CDR3 region: CASSLFGQGMINQPQHF. The CDR3 DNA sequence: TGTGCCAGCAGCTTGTTTGGGCAGGGAATGATCAATCAGCCCCAGCATTTT.

This rearrangement joins TRBV7-2 to TRBJ2-5, with TRBD2 as a possible D gene (5 bases). Germline V gene data show CDR1 as SGHTA and CDR2 as FQGNSA. Deletions cut 6 bases from V and 4 bases from J, with 15 bases between. The CDR3 extends over 14 amino acids. The chain's CDR3 is CASRKTGTRETQYF. The CDR3 region has the DNA TGTGCCAGCAGAAAAACGGGTACTAGAGAGACCCAGTACTTC.

J is TRBJ1-6 and V is TRBV5-4, with 7 bases matching TRBD1. The CDR3 consists of 13 residues. Trimming removed 3 bases from V and 7 bases from J; junction bases left unmatched: 1. Germline CDR1 and CDR2: SGHNT and YYREEE (reference sequence). The CDR3 sequence: CASSWTGNSPLHF. The CDR3 bases are TGTGCCAGCAGCTGGACAGGAAATTCACCCCTCCACTTT.

The chain joins TRBV7-8 to TRBJ1-1; 9 bases are a match to TRBD1. Losses at the gene ends were 6 bases for V and 1 base for J; bases not matched to a gene: 12. Germline CDR1 reads SGHVS; CDR2 reads FQNEAQ. The CDR3 sequence is 17 residues long. CDR3 residues: CASSSNTGTGTNTEAFF. DNA of the CDR3: TGTGCCAGCAGTTCAAATACAGGGACAGGGACGAACACTGAAGCTTTCTTT.

The rearrangement links TRBV7-6 to TRBJ2-5, with a weak D call TRBD1 (5 bases). The CDR3 has 15 amino acids. V was trimmed by 3 bases and J by 4 bases, leaving 15 bases between them. CDR1 is SGHVS, CDR2 FNYEAQ, per germline. CDR3 sequence reads: CASSFSQGAGETQYF. DNA of the CDR3: TGTGCCAGCAGCTTCTCCCAGGGTGCTGGAGAGACCCAGTACTTC.